This T cell receptor beta chain was sequenced for a study of control samples from healthy donors and cancer patients. This CDR3 spans 12 amino acids. Trimming took 5 bases from V and 5 from J; bases not matched to a gene: 2. Germline V gene data show CDR1 as SGHTA and CDR2 as FQGTGA. The method was immunoSEQ multiplex PCR; TCRdb's version includes in-frame clones alone and lacks a portion of them. The sample records about 120,000 clones, 93% being singletons. The sequence was collected from a man aged 25-40 years in good health. The J gene is TRBJ2-7, the V gene TRBV7-3; TRBD1 aligns across 8 bases. The specimen sequenced was blood. The CDR3 loop is CASSQQGDEQYF. The CDR3 DNA follows: TGTGCCAGCAGCCAACAGGGGGACGAGCAGTACTTC.